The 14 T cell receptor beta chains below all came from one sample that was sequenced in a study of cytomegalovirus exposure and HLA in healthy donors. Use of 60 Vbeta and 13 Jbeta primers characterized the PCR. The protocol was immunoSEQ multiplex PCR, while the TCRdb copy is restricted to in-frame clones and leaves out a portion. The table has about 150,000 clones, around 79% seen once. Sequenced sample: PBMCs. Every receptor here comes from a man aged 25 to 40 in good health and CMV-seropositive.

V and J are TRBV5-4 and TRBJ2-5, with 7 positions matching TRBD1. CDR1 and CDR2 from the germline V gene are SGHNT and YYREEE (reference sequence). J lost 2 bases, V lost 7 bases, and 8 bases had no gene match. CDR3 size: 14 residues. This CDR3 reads CASGSGGSQETQYF. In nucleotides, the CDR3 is TGTGCCAGCGGCTCAGGGGGATCACAAGAGACCCAGTACTTC.

The CDR3: CASSLSLGGSAEAFF. The CDR3 bases are TGCGCCAGCAGCTTGTCTTTGGGGGGGTCGGCTGAAGCTTTCTTT. The chain employs TRBV5-1 and TRBJ1-1; D possibly corresponds to TRBD1 (5 bases). Between the trimmed V and J ends, which lost 1 base and 6 bases, there was a span of 16 bases. The CDR3 has 15 amino acids. Germline lookup yields CDR1 SGHRS and CDR2 YFSETQ.

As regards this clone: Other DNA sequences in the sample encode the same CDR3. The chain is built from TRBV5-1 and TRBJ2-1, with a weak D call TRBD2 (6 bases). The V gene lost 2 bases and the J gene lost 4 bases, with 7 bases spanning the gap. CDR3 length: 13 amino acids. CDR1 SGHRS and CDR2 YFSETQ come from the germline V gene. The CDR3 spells CASSLGGYNEQFF. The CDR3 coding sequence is TGCGCCAGCAGCTTAGGAGGGTACAATGAGCAGTTCTTC. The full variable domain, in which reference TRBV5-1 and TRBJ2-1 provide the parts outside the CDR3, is KAGVTQTPRYLIKTRGQQVTLSCSPISGHRSVSWYQQTPGQGLQFLFEYFSETQRNKGNFPGRFSGRQFSNSRSEMNVSTLELGDSALYLCASSLGGYNEQFFGPGTRLTVL.

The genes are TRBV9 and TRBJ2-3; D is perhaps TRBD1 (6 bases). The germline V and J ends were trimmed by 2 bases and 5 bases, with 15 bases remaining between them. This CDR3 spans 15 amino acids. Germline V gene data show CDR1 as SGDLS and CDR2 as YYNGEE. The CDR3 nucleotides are TGTGCCAGCAGCGTCTCAGGGGCCCCTAAAGATACGCAGTATTTT. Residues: CASSVSGAPKDTQYF.

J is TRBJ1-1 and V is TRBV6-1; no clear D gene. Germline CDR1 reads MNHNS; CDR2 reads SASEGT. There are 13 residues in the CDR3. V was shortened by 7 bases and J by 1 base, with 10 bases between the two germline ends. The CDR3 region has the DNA TGTGCCAGCATGGTCCGGGAGAACACTGAAGCTTTCTTT. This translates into CASMVRENTEAFF.

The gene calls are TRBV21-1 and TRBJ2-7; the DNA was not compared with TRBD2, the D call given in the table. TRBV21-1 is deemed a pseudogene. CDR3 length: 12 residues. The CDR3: CASSLVLYEQYF. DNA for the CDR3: TGTGCCAGCAGCCTTGTACTTTACGAGCAGTACTTC.

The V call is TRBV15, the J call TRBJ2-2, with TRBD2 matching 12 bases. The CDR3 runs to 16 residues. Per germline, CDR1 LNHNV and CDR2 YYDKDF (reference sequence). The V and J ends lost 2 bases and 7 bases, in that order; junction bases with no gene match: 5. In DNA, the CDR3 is TGTGCCACCAGCAGACCGACTAGCGGGGGAGGCGGGGAGCTGTTTTTT. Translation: CATSRPTSGGGGELFF. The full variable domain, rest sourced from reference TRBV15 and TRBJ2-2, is DAMVIQNPRYQVTQFGKPVTLSCSQTLNHNVMYWYQQKSSQAPKLLFHYYDKDFNNEADTPDNFQSRRPNTSFCFLDIRSPGLGDTAMYLCATSRPTSGGGGELFFGEGSRLTVL.

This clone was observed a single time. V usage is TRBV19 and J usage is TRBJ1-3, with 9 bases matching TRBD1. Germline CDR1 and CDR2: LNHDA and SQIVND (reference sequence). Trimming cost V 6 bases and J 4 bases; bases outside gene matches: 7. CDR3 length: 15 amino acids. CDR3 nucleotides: TGTGCCAGTAGCGCCGGGACAGGGACCGGAAACACCATATATTTT. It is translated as CASSAGTGTGNTIYF.

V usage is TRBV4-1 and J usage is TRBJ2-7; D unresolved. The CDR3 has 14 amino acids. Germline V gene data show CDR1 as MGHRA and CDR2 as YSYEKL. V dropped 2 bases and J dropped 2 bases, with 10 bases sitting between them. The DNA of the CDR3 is TGCGCCAGCAGCCAAATCCTTCCCCCCTACGAGCAGTACTTC. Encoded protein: CASSQILPPYEQYF.

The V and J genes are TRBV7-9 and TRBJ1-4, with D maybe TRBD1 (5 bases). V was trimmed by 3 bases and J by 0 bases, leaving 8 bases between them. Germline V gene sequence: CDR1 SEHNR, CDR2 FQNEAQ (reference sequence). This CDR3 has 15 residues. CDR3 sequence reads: CASSLSRATNEKLFF. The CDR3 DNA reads TGTGCCAGCAGCTTGAGCAGGGCAACTAATGAAAAACTGTTTTTT. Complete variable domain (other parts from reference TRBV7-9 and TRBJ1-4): DTGVSQNPRHKITKRGQNVTFRCDPISEHNRLYWYRQTLGQGPEFLTYFQNEAQLEKSRLLSDRFSAERPKGSFSTLEIQRTEQGDSAMYLCASSLSRATNEKLFFGSGTQLSVL.

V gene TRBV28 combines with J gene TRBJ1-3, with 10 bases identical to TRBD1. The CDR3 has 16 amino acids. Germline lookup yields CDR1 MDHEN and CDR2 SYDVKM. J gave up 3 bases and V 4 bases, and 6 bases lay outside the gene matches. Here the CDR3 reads CASSSRQGAVGNTIYF. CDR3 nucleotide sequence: TGTGCCAGCAGTTCAAGACAGGGGGCGGTTGGAAACACCATATATTTT.

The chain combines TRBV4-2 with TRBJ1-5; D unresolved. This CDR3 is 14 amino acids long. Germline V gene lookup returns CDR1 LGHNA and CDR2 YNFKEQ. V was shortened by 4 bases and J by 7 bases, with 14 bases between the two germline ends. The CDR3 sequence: CASSLDMSGQPQHF. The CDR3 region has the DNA TGTGCCAGCAGCCTAGATATGAGCGGGCAGCCCCAGCATTTT.

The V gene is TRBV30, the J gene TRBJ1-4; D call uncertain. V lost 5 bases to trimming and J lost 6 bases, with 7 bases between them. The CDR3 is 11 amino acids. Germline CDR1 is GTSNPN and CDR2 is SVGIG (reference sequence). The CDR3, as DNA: TGTGCCTGGCGGGTGGATGAAAAACTGTTTTTT. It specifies CAWRVDEKLFF.

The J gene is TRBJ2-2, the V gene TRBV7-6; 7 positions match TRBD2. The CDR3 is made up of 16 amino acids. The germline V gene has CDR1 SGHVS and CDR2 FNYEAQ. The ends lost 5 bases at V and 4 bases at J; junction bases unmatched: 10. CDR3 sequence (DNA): TGTGCCAGCAGCCTAGTCCTAGCGGATCCCACCGGGGAGCTGTTTTTT. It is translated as CASSLVLADPTGELFF.